The source of this TCR beta chain is a study of brain T cells in children with intractable seizures. Whole-study results and caveats: HCMV serostatus was not known, and viral specificity came from CDR3 similarity only.

As for this clone: The antigen remains undetermined.

Time point here: blood from clinic visit 5 months post-surgery; TSC patient then seizure free. Pre-surgery treatment included at least one anti-epileptic drug. Deletions cut 4 bases from V and 4 bases from J, with 17 bases between. The germline CDR1 and CDR2 sequences are SGHRS and YFSETQ. This CDR3 comprises 15 residues. Produced via immunoSEQ multiplex PCR; TCRdb's table is partial and in-frame only. The data show around 340,000 clones, roughly 93% seen once. The chain links TRBV5-1 to TRBJ1-1; D possibly corresponds to TRBD1 (5 bases). The origin of this receptor is a boy in the first two years of life with tuberous sclerosis and intractable seizures. Sequencing used peripheral blood, obtained roughly 5 months after surgery. In DNA, the CDR3 is TGCGCCAGCAGCAGGGTCGGGGGTGATGGCACTGAAGCTTTCTTT. It codes for CASSRVGGDGTEAFF. The full variable domain, rest sourced from reference TRBV5-1 and TRBJ1-1, is KAGVTQTPRYLIKTRGQQVTLSCSPISGHRSVSWYQQTPGQGLQFLFEYFSETQRNKGNFPGRFSGRQFSNSRSEMNVSTLELGDSALYLCASSRVGGDGTEAFFGQGTRLTVV.